Following are 10 T cell receptor beta chains from one sample sequenced in a study of breast tumors, draining lymph nodes, adjacent tissues. TCRdb reanalysed the multiplex PCR reads using MiXCR and keeps one entry per CDR3 protein. This table has about 11,000 distinct CDR3 sequences, 35% to 40% appearing once. Material: breast tumor tissue. These receptors came from a female donor with breast cancer. Some clones in this sample may be carry-over from other donors' samples.

This chain links TRBV7-6 with TRBJ2-7; 11 bases align to TRBD1. CDR1 and CDR2 from the germline V gene are SGHVS and FNYEAQ. CDR3 length: 14 residues. With 5 bases clipped from V and 5 bases from J, the junction kept 5 bases outside the gene matches. Here the CDR3 DNA reads TGTGCCAGCAGCACGGACAGGGGGCGCGACGAGCAGTACTTC. Its protein is CASSTDRGRDEQYF.

For this clonotype: It is likely a read error, because the conserved phenylalanine at the end of the CDR3 is missing. The chain combines TRBV18 with TRBJ2-1; TRBD2 matches 8 bases. V lost 3 bases and J lost 6; bases outside the gene matches: 10. The V gene's germline CDR1 is KGHSH and CDR2 LQKENI. CDR3 size: 16 residues. In nucleotides, the CDR3 is TGTGCCAGCTCACCGTTAACGGGGGGGCCGGGCAATGAGCAGTTCTGC. This translates into CASSPLTGGPGNEQFC.

This chain links TRBV29-1 with TRBJ2-7; D remains unclear. With 6 bases removed from V and 2 bases from J, the gap between germline ends came to 11 bases. Germline-derived CDR1 and CDR2 are SQVTM and ANQGSEA. The length of the CDR3 is 12 residues. Written as DNA, the CDR3 is TGCAGCGTAAAGACACTCACCTACGAGCAGTACTTC. Protein product: CSVKTLTYEQYF.

This clonotype was picked up many times. The chain recombines TRBV20-1 with TRBJ2-1; D gene ambiguous. Germline lookup yields CDR1 DFQATT and CDR2 SNEGSKA (reference sequence). Trimming took off 0 bases at V and 10 bases at J, with 4 bases between the two ends. This CDR3 is built from 10 residues. DNA for the CDR3: TGCAGTGCTAGAGATGAGGAGCAGTTCTTC. It encodes CSARDEEQFF.

This clonotype is labeled as medium-sized. V usage is TRBV12-3 or TRBV12-4 and J usage is TRBJ1-6; D is uncertain. The V end was cut by 4 bases, the J end by 6 bases, with 7 bases between. This CDR3 is built from 13 residues. The CDR3 nucleotides read TGTGCCAGCAGTTACCGCCTTAATTCACCCCTCCACTTT. It codes for CASSYRLNSPLHF.

This clonotype was found a few times. Being one base from a much bigger clone, this may be a read error. This rearrangement joins TRBV28 to TRBJ2-7; 10 bases match TRBD2. J gave up 3 bases and V 7 bases, and 9 bases lay outside the gene matches. Per germline, CDR1 MDHEN and CDR2 SYDVKM. The CDR3 consists of 15 residues. CDR3 loop: CASTPGASGSYEQYF. The CDR3 DNA is TGTGCCAGCACCCCGGGGGCTAGCGGGAGCTACGAGCAGTACTTC.

The chain recombines TRBV9 with TRBJ2-1, with 9 bases fitting TRBD2. Per the germline V gene, CDR1 is SGDLS and CDR2 is YYNGEE. Trimming removed 4 bases from V and 8 bases from J; junction bases left unmatched: 10. CDR3 size: 15 residues. CDR3 sequence: CASSPGVAGADEQFF. The CDR3 DNA reads TGTGCCAGCAGCCCCGGGGTAGCGGGAGCGGATGAGCAGTTCTTC.

This clonotype ranks as medium-sized. The chain links TRBV2 to TRBJ2-5; D gene unclear. CDR3 size: 11 residues. Trimming cost V 4 bases and J 5 bases, with 5 bases left between them. Germline V lookup: CDR1 SNHLY, CDR2 FYNNEI. The CDR3 sequence is CASSVGETQYF. CDR3 sequence (DNA): TGTGCCAGCAGTGTGGGGGAGACCCAGTACTTC.

This clonotype occurred many times. The chain couples TRBV3-1 to TRBJ2-6, with 7 positions matching TRBD1. The CDR3 extends over 18 amino acids. V dropped 2 bases and J dropped 0; count of bases not matched to a gene: 7. Germline CDR1 LGHDT, CDR2 YNNKEL (reference sequence). CDR3 bases: TGTGCCAGCAGCCAACGACAGGGCCCCTTCTCTGGGGCCAACGTCCTGACTTTC. It specifies CASSQRQGPFSGANVLTF.

To note about this clonotype: The CDR3 ends on some other residue instead of the conserved phenylalanine or tryptophan, so this is likely a read error. The DNA is omitted, as the CDR3 cannot be located on it reliably, and the CDR3 follows TCRdb's listing. This chain links TRBV30 with TRBJ1-5; the table calls TRBD1, which could not be checked here. Ends included, the CDR3 has 9 residues. Germline loops: CDR1 GTSNPN, CDR2 SVGIG (reference sequence). The CDR3 region is CAWSRGDRG.